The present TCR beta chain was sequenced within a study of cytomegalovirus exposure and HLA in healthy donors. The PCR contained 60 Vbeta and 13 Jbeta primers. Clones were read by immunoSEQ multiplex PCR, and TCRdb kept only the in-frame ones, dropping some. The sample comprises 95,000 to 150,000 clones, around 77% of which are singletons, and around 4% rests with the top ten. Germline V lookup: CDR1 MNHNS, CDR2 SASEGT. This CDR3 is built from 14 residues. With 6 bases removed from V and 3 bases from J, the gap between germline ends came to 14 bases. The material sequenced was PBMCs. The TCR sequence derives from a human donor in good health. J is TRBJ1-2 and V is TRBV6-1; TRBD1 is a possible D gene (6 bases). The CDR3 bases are TGTGCCAGCAGGTCTGGCGGACAGTACTATGGCTACACCTTC. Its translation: CASRSGGQYYGYTF.